This TCR beta chain derives from a study of blood T cell repertoires in COVID-19. In the study overall: Collection of acute and convalescent COVID-19 samples took place in the United States, Italy and Spain.

The germline V gene encodes CDR1 SGHKS and CDR2 YYEKEE (reference sequence). The CDR3 runs 14 residues. Trimming took 1 base from V and 3 from J, leaving 10 bases between them. Study processing details: Amplification of reference gene primers was used by the study to estimate nucleated cell counts. The method was immunoSEQ multiplex PCR; TCRdb's version includes in-frame clones alone and lacks a portion of them. The D gene and trimming were derived from the DNA, and the V and J assignments and clone size from that table. This table has around 140,000 clones, about 80% appearing once. Sequencing was carried out using peripheral blood. V usage is TRBV5-5 and J usage is TRBJ1-1; D perhaps matches TRBD1 (6 bases). The sequence was obtained from a human donor in a cohort sampled during active COVID-19. The CDR3 is CASSLLGGDTEAFF. CDR3 coding DNA: TGTGCCAGCAGCTTGTTAGGGGGGGACACTGAAGCTTTCTTT. Full variable domain (remainder filled in from reference TRBV5-5 and TRBJ1-1): DAGVTQSPTHLIKTRGQQVTLRCSPISGHKSVSWYQQVLGQGPQFIFQYYEKEERGRGNFPDRFSARQFPNYSSELNVNALLLGDSALYLCASSLLGGDTEAFFGQGTRLTVV.